The clone carrying this T cell receptor beta chain was seen ten or more times. This sample was taken from a study of T cells in Graves' hyperthyroidism and ophthalmopathy. Exclusion of patients followed from uncontrolled infection, other autoimmune disease, pregnancy or lactation. Germline V gene lookup returns CDR1 SNHLY and CDR2 FYNNEI. Trimming took off 6 bases at V and 8 bases at J, with 13 bases between the two ends. This CDR3 spans 13 amino acids. The CDR3 regions of TCR beta were amplified from RNA transcripts. HTBI primers were used for first-round RT-PCR of the TCR CDR3. MiXCR, run by TCRdb on the multiplex PCR reads, gives a single entry per CDR3 protein. The top ten clones hold around 15% of a sample with around 690,000 distinct CDR3 sequences, roughly 17% of them seen once.

The chain joins TRBV2 to TRBJ1-4, with D possibly TRBD1 on 5 matching bases. The sequence was collected from a man aged 50-59 years with Graves' hyperthyroidism. Material for sequencing was blood. CDR3: CASRRGPNEKLFF. In DNA form, the CDR3 reads TGTGCCAGCAGACGGGGCCCGAACGAAAAACTGTTTTTT.